This T cell receptor beta chain is from a study of shared clonotypes between healthy human individuals (dated by TCRdb to the early 2020s). As for the study more broadly: The cohort included a few men and a couple of women between 18 and 49 years of age. For each donor, CD4 naive and CD4 memory were each given three plates, CD8 naive was given two plates, and CD8 memory was given one plate. To estimate repertoire size and how much clonotype sharing occurs between individuals, the study deeply sequenced the blood TCR repertoires of about five healthy adults. To increase sequencing depth and limit assay-specific biases, different laboratories used diverse techniques to prepare libraries and sequence TCR repertoires. Each donor's leukapheresis produced roughly between roughly 0.85 and 10 billion PBMCs. What the authors observed across the whole study: Larger estimated clonotype richness was generally found for naive subsets than for memory subsets. Pairwise subsampling indicated that sequencing depth was expected to affect the degree of clonotype sharing among donors. Only blood was sampled, and tissue TCR repertoires likely differ from those in blood. Even with the large sequencing depth, rarefaction of the sorted-subset datasets indicated that sequencing was incomplete. Compared with non-shared clonotypes, clonotypes shared by all four sorted-subset donors had higher generation probabilities. When several donors were compared, the shared fraction of clonotypes was approximately 5% for naive CD4, 3.5% to 4% for naive CD8, 2% to 2.5% for memory CD4, and 0.4% for memory CD8. Because the study included only a small number of donors, the genetic and exposure-history diversity represented was limited.

CD8 naive samples were obtained by positive selection for CCR7 among CD45RO-negative cells, yielding a CD45RA+CCR7+ population from which TemRA cells were excluded. Healthy HIV-negative adults with no recently reported acute infections or vaccinations were included as donors. Every donor was a Caucasian adult residing in Nashville, Tennessee, USA. After blood collection by leukapheresis, PBMCs were isolated using Ficoll-Histopaque density gradient centrifugation and then cryopreserved in the vapor phase of liquid nitrogen. Analytical flow cytometry was used to check the purity and quantity of every magnetically sorted T cell population. Each sorted fraction had its genomic DNA isolated and then quantified by UV absorbance on a Nanodrop 2000c. Using the deep immunoSEQ assay, TCR CDR3 regions were amplified from genomic DNA by multiplex PCR. Extracted genomic DNA from each cell subset was distributed evenly across all wells of several immunoSEQ 96-well plates, and each plate was treated as a replicate. For sorted subsets, each replicate PCR was loaded with approximately 0.2 ug genomic DNA, equivalent to about 33,000 T cell genomes. The purified libraries were quantified using a Qubit 3.0 fluorometer, sized with a Bioanalyzer 2100, and then quantified again using the KAPA Library Quantification kit. Every immunoSEQ 96-well plate was sequenced on a separate single-read 150-cycle Illumina NextSeq 550 flow cell. The source study handled its data this way. The immunoSEQ output contained only junctional sequences without quality scores, so filtering could not match that applied to full-length reads. To assign V/J genes and CDR3, sequences were annotated using PyIR, a Python wrapper for IgBLAST v1.9, with IMGT germline references. Reads with weak V/J assignments (E-value above 1e-6), missing CDR3, stop codons, out-of-frame junctions, or ambiguous translated residues were removed. V3J clonotypes were defined by identical inferred V gene, J gene, and CDR3 amino acid sequence. To compute the percentage overlap between repertoires, the number of shared unique clonotypes was divided by the size of the smaller repertoire. Three approaches were used to assess repertoire richness: RTK rarefaction, the Chao1 estimator, and Recon v2.1 estimates of unobserved clonotypes. For all TCRbeta clonotypes obtained by the gDNA method from a few donors, generation probabilities were computed with OLGA. Held by TCRdb, this immuneACCESS table contains in-frame sequences only and omits some clones. Under half of the omission traces to an unresolved V gene where checked; the cause of the rest is unknown. V and J calls and clone size follow that table, whereas D and trimming were derived from the DNA. This sample has about 820,000 clones in its table, and around 93% of those were observed once. The top ten clones comprise 24% of the sample.

Between the V and J ends, shortened by 10 bases and 0 bases respectively, the junction contains 7 bases. The CDR3 numbers 11 residues from cysteine through phenylalanine. The only DNA kept is the CDR3, 33 bases in frame from the first base. CDR1 and CDR2 were assigned from the germline V gene as MNHEY and SVGAGI. With respect to this clone: The antigen it binds to is not known. Base quality data are lacking; no much larger clone is found one base away.

Source material: naive CD8+ T cells sorted from blood. The cell subset or site label, read with the paper, signifies: CD45RA+CCR7+. The receptor was derived from a young man in good health. The chain uses TRBV6-5 and TRBJ2-7; the D gene cannot be resolved reliably. Here is the DNA: TGTGCCATAGGCAACTCCTACGAGCAGTACTTC. This sequence encodes CAIGNSYEQYF.